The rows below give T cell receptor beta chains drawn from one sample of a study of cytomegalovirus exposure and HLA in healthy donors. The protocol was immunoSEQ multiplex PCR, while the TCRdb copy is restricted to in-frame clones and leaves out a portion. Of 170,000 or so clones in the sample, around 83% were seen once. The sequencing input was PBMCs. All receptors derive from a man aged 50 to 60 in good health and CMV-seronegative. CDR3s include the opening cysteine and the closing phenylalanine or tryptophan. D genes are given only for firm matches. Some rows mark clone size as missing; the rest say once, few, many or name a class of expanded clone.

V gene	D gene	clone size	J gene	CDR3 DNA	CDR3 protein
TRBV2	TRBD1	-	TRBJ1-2	TGTGCCAGCAGGGGGGGGACAGGGGGCTATGGCTACACCTTC	CASRGGTGGYGYTF
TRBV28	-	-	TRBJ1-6	TGTGCCAGCAGTTTTCGGAATTCACCCCTCCACTTT	CASSFRNSPLHF
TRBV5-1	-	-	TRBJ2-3	TGCGCCAGCAGCTTGGAGAGCTATAGCACAGATACGCAGTATTTT	CASSLESYSTDTQYF
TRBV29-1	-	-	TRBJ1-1	TGCAGCGTCGGTGGGGGGGAGAACACTGAAGCTTTCTTT	CSVGGGENTEAFF
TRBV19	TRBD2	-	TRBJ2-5	TGTGCCAGTAGTCGGGGACTAGCGGGAGAAGAGACCCAGTACTTC	CASSRGLAGEETQYF
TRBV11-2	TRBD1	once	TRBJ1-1	TGTGCCAGCAGCCCCGCCAGGGGGCAAGTTGAAGCTTTCTTT	CASSPARGQVEAFF
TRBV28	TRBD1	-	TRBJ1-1	TGTGCCAGCAGTGGGGGACAGGCGAACACTGAAGCTTTCTTT	CASSGGQANTEAFF
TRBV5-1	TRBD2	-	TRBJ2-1	TGCGCCAGCAGGATTACTAGCGGGTCGAAGGATGAGCAGTTCTTC	CASRITSGSKDEQFF
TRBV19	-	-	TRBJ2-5	TGTGCCAGTACCGTCATTAGACAGGAGCAAGAGACCCAGTACTTC	CASTVIRQEQETQYF
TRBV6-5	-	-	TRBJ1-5	TGTGCCAGCAGTTCCGCAGGCCAGGGCCTTTTATCCCAGCATTTT	CASSSAGQGLLSQHF
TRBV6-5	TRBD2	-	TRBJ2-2	TGTGCCAGCAGTTATCGGGGGAGGGACACCGGGGAGCTGTTTTTT	CASSYRGRDTGELFF
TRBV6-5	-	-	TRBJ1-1	TGTGCCAGCAGTTATAGCGGGGGTCTCGCTGAAGCTTTCTTT	CASSYSGGLAEAFF
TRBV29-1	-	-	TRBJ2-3	TGCAGCGTTGGGGGGGATACAAGGACATCGCAGTATTTT	CSVGGDTRTSQYF
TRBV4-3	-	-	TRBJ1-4	TGCGCCAGCAGCCAAGATCGTTCGGGGTCAAGGCTGTTTTTT	CASSQDRSGSRLFF
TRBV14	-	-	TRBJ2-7	TGTGCCAGCAGCCAATATCGGGAGCAGTACTTC	CASSQYREQYF
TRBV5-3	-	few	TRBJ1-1	TGTGCCAGAAGCTTACTAGGGGGAAATGAAGCTTTCTTT	CARSLLGGNEAFF
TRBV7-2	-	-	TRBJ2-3	TGTGCCAGCAGCTTAGCTGCGGGACCCACAGATACGCAGTATTTT	CASSLAAGPTDTQYF
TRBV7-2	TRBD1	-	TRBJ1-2	TGTGCCAGCAGCTTAGGGGGACAGTCCTATGGCTACACCTTC	CASSLGGQSYGYTF
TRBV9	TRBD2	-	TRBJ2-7	TGTGCCAGCAGCGTAAGCGGGGGGTCCGCCTACGAGCAGTACTTC	CASSVSGGSAYEQYF
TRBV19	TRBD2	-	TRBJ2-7	TGTGCCAGTAGTAAACGAGAGGGCGGGGGTATCTACGAGCAGTACTTC	CASSKREGGGIYEQYF
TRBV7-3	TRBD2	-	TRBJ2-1	TGTGCCAGCAGCTTTCGGCGGGAGCAGAATGAGCAGTTCTTC	CASSFRREQNEQFF
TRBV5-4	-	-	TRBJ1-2	TGTGCCAGCACCTTGCCGACGGGAGGGGACTATGGCTACACCTTC	CASTLPTGGDYGYTF
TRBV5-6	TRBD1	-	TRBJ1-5	TGTGCCAGCAGCTTATGGACAGGCAACAATCAGCCCCAGCATTTT	CASSLWTGNNQPQHF
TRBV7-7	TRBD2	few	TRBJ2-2	TGTGCTAGCACGGGACTAGTCGGAGGGGAGCTGTTTTTT	CASTGLVGGELFF
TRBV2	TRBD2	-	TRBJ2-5	TGTGCCAGTCACGAATGGGGGACTACGAAAGAGACCCAGTACTTC	CASHEWGTTKETQYF
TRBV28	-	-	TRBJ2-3	TGTGCCAGCAGTTCAGGGGGGCCGGCAGATACGCAGTATTTT	CASSSGGPADTQYF
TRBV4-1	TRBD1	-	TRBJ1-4	TGCGCCAGCAGCCAAGAAGACAGGGGGCGAGATAGACTGTTTTTT	CASSQEDRGRDRLFF
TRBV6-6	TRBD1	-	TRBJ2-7	TGTGCCAGCAGCGACAGGGTTCCCTACGAGCAGTACTTC	CASSDRVPYEQYF
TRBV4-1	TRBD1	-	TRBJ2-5	TGCGCCAGCAGCCAACGGGACAGGGGGAGGAAGACCCAGTACTTC	CASSQRDRGRKTQYF
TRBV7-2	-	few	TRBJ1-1	TGTGCCAGCAGCTTACAGGAGAACACTGAAGCTTTCTTT	CASSLQENTEAFF
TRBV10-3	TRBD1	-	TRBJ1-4	TGTGCCATCAGCTCAGCAGGGGGCGGTAATGAAAAACTGTTTTTT	CAISSAGGGNEKLFF
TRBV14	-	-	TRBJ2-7	TGTGCCAGCAGCCAGGGGGGACAGCCCTACTCCGAGCAGTACTTC	CASSQGGQPYSEQYF
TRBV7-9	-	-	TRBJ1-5	TGTGCCAGCACCCAATACACCAATCAGCCCCAGCATTTT	CASTQYTNQPQHF
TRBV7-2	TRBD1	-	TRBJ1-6	TGTGCCAGCAGCTACCGGGACAGGAATTCACCCCTCCACTTT	CASSYRDRNSPLHF
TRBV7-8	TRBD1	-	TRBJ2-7	TGTGCCAGCAGCTCACGACAGGGCTCCTACGAGCAGTACTTC	CASSSRQGSYEQYF
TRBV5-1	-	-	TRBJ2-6	TGCGCCAGCAGCTTGATACTCTCTGGGGCCAACGTCCTGACTTTC	CASSLILSGANVLTF
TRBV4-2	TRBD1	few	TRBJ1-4	TGTGCCAGCAGCCAACACACAGGGGTCGGTAATGAAAAACTGTTTTTT	CASSQHTGVGNEKLFF
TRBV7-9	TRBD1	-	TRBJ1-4	TGTGCCAGCAGAGAGACAGGGGGAAATGAAAAACTGTTTTTT	CASRETGGNEKLFF
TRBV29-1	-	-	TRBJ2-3	TGCAGCGTTGAGAGCCAGACAGTAGATACGCAGTATTTT	CSVESQTVDTQYF
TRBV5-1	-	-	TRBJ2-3	TGCGCCAGCAGCTTGGTTCCGGGATCGACAGATACGCAGTATTTT	CASSLVPGSTDTQYF
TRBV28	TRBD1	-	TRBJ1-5	TGTGCCAGCAGCCCCGGGACAGGGGGTAAGCCCCAGCATTTT	CASSPGTGGKPQHF
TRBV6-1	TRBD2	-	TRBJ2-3	TGTGCCAGCAGGGGGACTAGCGGAGGCACAGATACGCAGTATTTT	CASRGTSGGTDTQYF
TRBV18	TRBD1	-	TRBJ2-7	TGTGCCAGCTCACTACAGGGGAGTTACGAGCAGTACTTC	CASSLQGSYEQYF
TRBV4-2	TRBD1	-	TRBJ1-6	TGTGCCAGCAGCCAGGGACAGGTCAATTCACCCCTCCACTTT	CASSQGQVNSPLHF
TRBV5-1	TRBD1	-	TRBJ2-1	TGCGCCAAAAACACCCGGGACAGGGCGGTCAATGAGCAGTTCTTC	CAKNTRDRAVNEQFF
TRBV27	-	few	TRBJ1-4	TGTGCCAGCAGTTGGGGAGGTGAAAAACTGTTTTTT	CASSWGGEKLFF
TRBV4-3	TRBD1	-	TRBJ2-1	TGCGCCAGCAGCCAAGACCTGGGACAGGGCAAAAATGAGCAGTTCTTC	CASSQDLGQGKNEQFF
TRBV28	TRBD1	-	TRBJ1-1	TGTGCCAGCAGTCCCTGGGGACAGGGGGCCCCTGAAGCTTTCTTT	CASSPWGQGAPEAFF
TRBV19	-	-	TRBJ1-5	TGTGCCAGTAGTATATGGGGCCGCTTATACAATCAGCCCCAGCATTTT	CASSIWGRLYNQPQHF
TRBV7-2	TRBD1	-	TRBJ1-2	TGTGCCAGCAGCTCCAGACAGGGGGCCTACTATGGCTACACCTTC	CASSSRQGAYYGYTF
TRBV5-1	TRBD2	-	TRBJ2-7	TGCGCCAGCAGCTCGGGAGGGCCGGGACTAGGAGGTCACGAGCAGTACTTC	CASSSGGPGLGGHEQYF
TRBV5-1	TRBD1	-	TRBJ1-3	TGCGCCAGCAGCTACTACAGGGGTGGCTCTGGAAACACCATATATTTT	CASSYYRGGSGNTIYF